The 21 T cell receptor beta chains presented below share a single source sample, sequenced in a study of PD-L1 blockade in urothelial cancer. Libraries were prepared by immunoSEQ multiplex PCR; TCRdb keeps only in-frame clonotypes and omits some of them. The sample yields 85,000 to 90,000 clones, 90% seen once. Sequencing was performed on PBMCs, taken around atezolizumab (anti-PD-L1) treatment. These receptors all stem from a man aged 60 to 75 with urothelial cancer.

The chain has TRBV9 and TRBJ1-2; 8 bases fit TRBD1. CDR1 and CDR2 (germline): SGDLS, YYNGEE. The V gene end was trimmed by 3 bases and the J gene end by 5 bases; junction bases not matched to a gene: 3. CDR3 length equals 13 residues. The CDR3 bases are TGTGCCAGCAGCGACGACAGGGGTTATGGCTACACCTTC. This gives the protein CASSDDRGYGYTF.

The CDR3 DNA sequence: TGCGCCAGCAGCCCCCAAACTGACAGAGACAATGAGCAGTTCTTC. As protein: CASSPQTDRDNEQFF. V usage is TRBV5-1 and J usage is TRBJ2-1, with a tentative D call TRBD1 (5 bases). V dropped 4 bases and J dropped 5 bases, with 16 bases sitting between them. CDR1 and CDR2 from the germline V gene are SGHRS and YFSETQ. The CDR3 covers 15 residues.

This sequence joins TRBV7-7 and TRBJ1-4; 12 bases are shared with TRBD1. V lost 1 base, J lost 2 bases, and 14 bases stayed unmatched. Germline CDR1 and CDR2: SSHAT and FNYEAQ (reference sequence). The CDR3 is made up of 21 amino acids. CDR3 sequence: CASSLGVGDRGRVGTNEKLFF. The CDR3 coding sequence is TGTGCCAGCAGCTTAGGAGTAGGGGACAGGGGGCGGGTAGGGACTAATGAAAAACTGTTTTTT. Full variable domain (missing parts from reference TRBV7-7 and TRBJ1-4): GAGVSQSPRYKVTKRGQDVTLRCDPISSHATLYWYQQALGQGPEFLTYFNYEAQPDKSGLPSDRFSAERPEGSISTLTIQRTEQRDSAMYRCASSLGVGDRGRVGTNEKLFFGSGTQLSVL.

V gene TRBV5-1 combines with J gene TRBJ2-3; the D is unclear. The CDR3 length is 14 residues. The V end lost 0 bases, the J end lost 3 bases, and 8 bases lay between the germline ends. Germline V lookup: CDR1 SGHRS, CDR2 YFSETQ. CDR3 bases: TGCGCCAGCAGCTTGGGTGAGGCAACAGATACGCAGTATTTT. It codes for CASSLGEATDTQYF.

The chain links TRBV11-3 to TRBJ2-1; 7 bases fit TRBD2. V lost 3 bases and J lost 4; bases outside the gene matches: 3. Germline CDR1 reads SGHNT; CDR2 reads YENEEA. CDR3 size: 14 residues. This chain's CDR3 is CASSFGTTYNEQFF. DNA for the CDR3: TGTGCCAGCAGCTTCGGGACTACGTACAATGAGCAGTTCTTC.

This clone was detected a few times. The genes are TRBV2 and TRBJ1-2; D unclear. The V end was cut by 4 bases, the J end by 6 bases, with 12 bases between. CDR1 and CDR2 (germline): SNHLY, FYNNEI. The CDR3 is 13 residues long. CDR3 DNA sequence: TGTGCCAGCAGTGGTTTACTGGTGAATGGCTACACCTTC. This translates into CASSGLLVNGYTF.

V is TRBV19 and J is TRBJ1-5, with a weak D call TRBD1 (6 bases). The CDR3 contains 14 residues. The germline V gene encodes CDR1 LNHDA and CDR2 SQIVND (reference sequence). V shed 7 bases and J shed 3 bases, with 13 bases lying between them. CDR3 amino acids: CASNKDRFNQPQHF. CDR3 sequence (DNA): TGTGCCAGTAATAAAGACAGGTTCAATCAGCCCCAGCATTTT.

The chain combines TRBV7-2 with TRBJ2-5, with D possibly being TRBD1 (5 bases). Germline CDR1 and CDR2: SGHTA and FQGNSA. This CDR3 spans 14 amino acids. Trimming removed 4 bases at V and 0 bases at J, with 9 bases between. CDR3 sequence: CASSYDRNQETQYF. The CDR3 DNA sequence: TGTGCCAGCAGCTATGACAGAAACCAAGAGACCCAGTACTTC.

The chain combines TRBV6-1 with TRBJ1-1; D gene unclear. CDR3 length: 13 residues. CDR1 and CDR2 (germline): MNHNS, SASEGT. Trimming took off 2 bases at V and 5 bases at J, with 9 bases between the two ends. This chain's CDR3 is CASSEFTGTEAFF. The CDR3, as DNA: TGTGCCAGCAGTGAATTCACCGGGACTGAAGCTTTCTTT.

CDR3 protein: CASSTRPLAGGQETQYF. The DNA of the CDR3 is TGTGCCAGCAGCACCCGCCCGTTAGCGGGGGGCCAAGAGACCCAGTACTTC. The V call is TRBV7-2, the J call TRBJ2-5, with 10 bases matching TRBD2. J was trimmed by 1 base and V by 5 bases; bases with no gene match: 10. This CDR3 has 17 amino acids. CDR1 and CDR2 (germline): SGHTA, FQGNSA.

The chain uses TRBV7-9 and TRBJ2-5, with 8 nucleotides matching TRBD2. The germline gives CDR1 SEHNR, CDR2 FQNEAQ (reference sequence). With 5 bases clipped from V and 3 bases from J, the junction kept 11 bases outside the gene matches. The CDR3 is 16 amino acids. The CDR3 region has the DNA TGTGCCAGCAGCCAGTATCGGGGGGGCGAGAAAGAGACCCAGTACTTC. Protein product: CASSQYRGGEKETQYF.

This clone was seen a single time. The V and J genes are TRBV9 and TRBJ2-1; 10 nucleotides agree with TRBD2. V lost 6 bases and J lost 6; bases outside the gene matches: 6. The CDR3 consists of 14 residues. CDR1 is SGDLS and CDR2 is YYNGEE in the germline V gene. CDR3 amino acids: CASTSGSLSNEQFF. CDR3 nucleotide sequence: TGTGCCAGCACTAGCGGGAGCCTGAGCAATGAGCAGTTCTTC.

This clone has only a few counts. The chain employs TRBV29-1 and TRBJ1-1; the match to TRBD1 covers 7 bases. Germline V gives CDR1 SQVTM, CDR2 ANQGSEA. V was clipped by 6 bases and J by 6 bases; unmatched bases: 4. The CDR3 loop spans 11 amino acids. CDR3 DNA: TGCAGCGTAGGGACAGCGGCTGAAGCTTTCTTT. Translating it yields CSVGTAAEAFF. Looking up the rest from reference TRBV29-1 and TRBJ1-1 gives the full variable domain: SAVISQKPSRDICQRGTSLTIQCQVDSQVTMMFWYRQQPGQSLTLIATANQGSEATYESGFVIDKFPISRPNLTFSTLTVSNMSPEDSSIYLCSVGTAAEAFFGQGTRLTVV.

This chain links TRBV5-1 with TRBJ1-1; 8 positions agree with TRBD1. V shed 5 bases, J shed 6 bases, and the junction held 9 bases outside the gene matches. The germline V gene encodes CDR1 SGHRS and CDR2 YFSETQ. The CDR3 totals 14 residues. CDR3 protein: CASRATGGGPEAFF. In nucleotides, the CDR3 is TGCGCCAGCAGGGCAACAGGGGGAGGGCCTGAAGCTTTCTTT.

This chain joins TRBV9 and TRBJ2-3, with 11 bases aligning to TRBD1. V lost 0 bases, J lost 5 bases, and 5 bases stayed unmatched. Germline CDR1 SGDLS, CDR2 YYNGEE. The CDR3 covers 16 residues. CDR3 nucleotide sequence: TGTGCCAGCAGCGTAGATGGGACAGGGGGGATAGATACGCAGTATTTT. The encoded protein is CASSVDGTGGIDTQYF.

The chain's CDR3 is CASSQGFRGGIYEQYF. The DNA of the CDR3 is TGTGCCAGCAGCCAAGGGTTTCGCGGGGGAATCTACGAGCAGTACTTC. The chain recombines TRBV4-2 with TRBJ2-7; 7 nucleotides line up with TRBD2. Germline V CDR1 and CDR2: LGHNA, YNFKEQ. V dropped 1 base and J dropped 3; count of bases not matched to a gene: 9. The CDR3 consists of 16 residues.

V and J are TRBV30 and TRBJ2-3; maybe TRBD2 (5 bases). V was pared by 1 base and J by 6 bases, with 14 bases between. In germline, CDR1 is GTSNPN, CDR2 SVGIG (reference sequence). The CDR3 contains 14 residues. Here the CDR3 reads CAWSEGGLMDTQYF. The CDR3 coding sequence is TGTGCCTGGAGTGAGGGCGGGCTAATGGATACGCAGTATTTT.

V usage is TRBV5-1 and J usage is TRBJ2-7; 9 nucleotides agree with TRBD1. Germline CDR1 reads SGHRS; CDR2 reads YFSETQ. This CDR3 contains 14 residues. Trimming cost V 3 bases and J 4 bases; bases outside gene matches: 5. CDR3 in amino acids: CASSSGTGLYEQYF. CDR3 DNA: TGCGCCAGCAGCTCCGGGACAGGGTTGTACGAGCAGTACTTC.

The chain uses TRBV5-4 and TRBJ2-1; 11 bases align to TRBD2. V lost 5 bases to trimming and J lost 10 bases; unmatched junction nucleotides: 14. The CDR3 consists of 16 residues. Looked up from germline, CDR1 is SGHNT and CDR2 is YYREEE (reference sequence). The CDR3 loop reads CASRSGFGTSGTEQFF. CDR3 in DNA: TGTGCCAGCAGGTCTGGATTTGGGACTAGCGGTACGGAGCAGTTCTTC.

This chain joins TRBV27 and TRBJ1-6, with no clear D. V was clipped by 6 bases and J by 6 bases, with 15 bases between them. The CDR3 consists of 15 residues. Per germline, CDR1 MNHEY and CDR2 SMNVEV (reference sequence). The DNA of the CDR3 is TGTGCCAGCAGCGACTTTACAAGTTCTAATTCACCCCTCCACTTT. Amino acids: CASSDFTSSNSPLHF.

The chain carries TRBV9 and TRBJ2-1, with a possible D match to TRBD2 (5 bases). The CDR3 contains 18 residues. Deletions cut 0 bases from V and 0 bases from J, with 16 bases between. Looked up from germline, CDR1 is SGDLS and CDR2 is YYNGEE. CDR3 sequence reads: CASSVVPPGMSSYNEQFF. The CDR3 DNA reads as TGTGCCAGCAGCGTAGTTCCCCCCGGGATGAGCTCCTACAATGAGCAGTTCTTC.